These 5 T cell receptor beta chains originate from one sample sequenced in a study of OX40 agonist ivuxolimab in advanced cancers. Repertoires were generated with immunoSEQ multiplex PCR, while TCRdb's copy carries only in-frame clones and drops some. The sample contains more than 15,000 clones, 74% of which appear only once. This sample comprised CD4+ or CD8+ T cells sorted from blood, obtained in a trial of the OX40 agonist ivuxolimab. All receptors come from an adult with an advanced solid tumor such as melanoma, head and neck, liver or kidney cancer.

The V gene is TRBV27, the J gene TRBJ2-7; 7 nucleotides line up with TRBD2. V lost 3 bases to trimming and J lost 0 bases; unmatched junction nucleotides: 2. This CDR3 is 14 amino acids long. CDR1 and CDR2 (germline): MNHEY, SMNVEV (reference sequence). DNA of the CDR3: TGTGCCAGCAGTTTGGGAGGGAGCTCCTACGAGCAGTACTTC. It is translated as CASSLGGSSYEQYF.

The chain joins TRBV19 to TRBJ1-1, with D hard to call. The germline V gene has CDR1 LNHDA and CDR2 SQIVND (reference sequence). The CDR3 extends over 13 amino acids. V lost 5 bases, J lost 7 bases, and 14 bases lay in between. CDR3 residues: CASSWTTGIEAFF. The CDR3 DNA is TGTGCCAGTAGTTGGACTACGGGGATTGAAGCTTTCTTT.

This clone was counted a single time. The V call is TRBV7-8, the J call TRBJ2-7; 7 positions agree with TRBD2. The trim removed 7 bases at V and 7 bases at J, leaving 7 bases unmatched. The CDR3 sequence is 12 residues long. The germline gives CDR1 SGHVS, CDR2 FQNEAQ. The CDR3 DNA follows: TGTGCCAGCACTAATGGGGAGGGGGAGCAGTACTTC. Translation: CASTNGEGEQYF.

The chain links TRBV28 to TRBJ2-7; D call uncertain. V lost 6 bases, J lost 6 bases, and 9 bases lay in between. CDR3 length: 11 residues. CDR1 and CDR2 from the germline V gene are MDHEN and SYDVKM. The CDR3 bases are TGTGCCAGCAGCGAAGCCCGCGAGCAGTACTTC. Amino acid sequence: CASSEAREQYF.

This clone was counted only a few times. The J gene is TRBJ1-5, the V gene TRBV27, with D possibly being TRBD1 (5 bases). The CDR3 contains 16 residues. Germline V gives CDR1 MNHEY, CDR2 SMNVEV (reference sequence). The V end was cut by 3 bases, the J end by 7 bases, with 19 bases between. The CDR3 loop reads CASSLDGGSWGQPQHF. Here the CDR3 DNA reads TGTGCCAGCAGTTTGGATGGGGGGAGCTGGGGCCAGCCCCAGCATTTT.